One and the same sample provided the 3 T cell receptor beta chains below, sequenced in a study of T-cell memory formation after mild COVID-19. MiXCR, applied by TCRdb to the 5' RACE reads, yields one record per CDR3 protein. The table includes fewer than 600,000 distinct CDR3 sequences, about 22% detected once. The sequencing input was PBMCs or a T cell subset sorted from them (not recorded which). The origin of the receptors is an adult woman who had mild COVID-19 (a few samples of this study predate the infection). Cell type and time point are not known.

This clonotype occurred many times. The rearrangement joins TRBV18 to TRBJ1-1, with D hard to call. Trimming left V 3 bases short and J 0 bases short, with 5 bases between. The CDR3 is made up of 13 amino acids. Germline assignment: CDR1 KGHSH and CDR2 LQKENI. The CDR3 loop reads CASSPTLNTEAFF. The DNA of the CDR3 is TGTGCCAGCTCACCCACATTGAACACTGAAGCTTTCTTT. The complete variable domain, with remaining parts taken from reference TRBV18 and TRBJ1-1, reads NAGVMQNPRHLVRRRGQEARLRCSPMKGHSHVYWYRQLPEEGLKFMVYLQKENIIDESGMPKERFSAEFPKEGPSILRIQQVVRGDSAAYFCASSPTLNTEAFFGQGTRLTVV.

This chain links TRBV4-1 with TRBJ2-1; unclear D gene. Germline lookup yields CDR1 MGHRA and CDR2 YSYEKL. The CDR3 is 16 amino acids. V lost 4 bases to trimming and J lost 4 bases, with 17 bases between them. CDR3 protein: CASSPQERTAYNEQFF. In DNA, the CDR3 is TGCGCCAGCAGCCCTCAGGAACGTACGGCATACAATGAGCAGTTCTTC.

This chain links TRBV4-3 with TRBJ2-7; maybe TRBD2 (5 bases). Germline V gene sequence: CDR1 LGHNA, CDR2 YSLEER. CDR3 length: 16 amino acids. The ends were cut back, 1 base at V and 3 bases at J, with 16 bases in the middle. The CDR3 spells CASSQGSGIGSYEQYF. CDR3 nucleotide sequence: TGCGCCAGCAGCCAAGGTTCGGGTATTGGGAGCTACGAGCAGTACTTC.